This TCR beta chain was profiled in a study of shared clonotypes between healthy human individuals. Overall study context: A donor's plate count was three for CD4 naive and three for CD4 memory; CD8 naive had two and CD8 memory one.

As regards this clone: Antigen unknown.

About 200 ng DNA, tens of thousands of T cell genomes, went into each sorted-subset replicate PCR. Only in-frame clones appear in the TCRdb table, and some are missing; sequencing was by immunoSEQ multiplex PCR. The sample holds 400,000 to 600,000 clones; roughly 95% are singletons and the top ten take about 0.06%. The ends were cut back, 3 bases at V and 3 bases at J, with 7 bases in the middle. Germline V gene data show CDR1 as MNHEY and CDR2 as SMNVEV (reference sequence). The CDR3 spans 13 residues. General study points: Shared across several donors were 4% to 5% of the naive CD4 clonotypes.

The rearrangement links TRBV27 to TRBJ2-3; the D is unclear. The TCR was taken from a young woman in good health. Sequencing used naive CD4+ T cells sorted from blood. Subset defined: CD45RA+ positively selected. The CDR3 here is CASSLAGTDTQYF. In nucleotides, the CDR3 is TGTGCCAGCAGTTTGGCCGGAACAGATACGCAGTATTTT.